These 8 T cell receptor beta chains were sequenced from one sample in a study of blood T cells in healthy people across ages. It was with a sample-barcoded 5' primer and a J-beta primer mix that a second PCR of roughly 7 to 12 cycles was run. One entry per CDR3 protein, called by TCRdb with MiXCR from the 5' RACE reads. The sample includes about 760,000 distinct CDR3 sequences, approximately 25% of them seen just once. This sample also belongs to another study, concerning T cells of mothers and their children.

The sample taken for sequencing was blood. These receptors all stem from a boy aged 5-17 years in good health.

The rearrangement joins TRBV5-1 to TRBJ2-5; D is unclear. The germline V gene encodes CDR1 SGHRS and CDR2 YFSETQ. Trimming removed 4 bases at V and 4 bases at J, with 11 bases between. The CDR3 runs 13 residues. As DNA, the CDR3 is TGCGCCAGCAGCGATCCGCCTCGAGAGACCCAGTACTTC. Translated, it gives CASSDPPRETQYF. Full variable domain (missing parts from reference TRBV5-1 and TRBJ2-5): KAGVTQTPRYLIKTRGQQVTLSCSPISGHRSVSWYQQTPGQGLQFLFEYFSETQRNKGNFPGRFSGRQFSNSRSEMNVSTLELGDSALYLCASSDPPRETQYFGPGTRLLVL.

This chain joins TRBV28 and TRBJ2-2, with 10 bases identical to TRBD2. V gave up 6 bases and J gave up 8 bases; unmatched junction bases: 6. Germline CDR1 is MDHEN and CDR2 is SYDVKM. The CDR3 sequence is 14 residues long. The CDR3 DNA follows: TGTGCCAGCAGAGCGGGAGGGTCTATGGGGGAGCTGTTTTTT. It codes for CASRAGGSMGELFF. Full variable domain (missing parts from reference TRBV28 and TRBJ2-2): DVKVTQSSRYLVKRTGEKVFLECVQDMDHENMFWYRQDPGLGLRLIYFSYDVKMKEKGDIPEGYSVSREKKERFSLILESASTNQTSMYLCASRAGGSMGELFFGEGSRLTVL.

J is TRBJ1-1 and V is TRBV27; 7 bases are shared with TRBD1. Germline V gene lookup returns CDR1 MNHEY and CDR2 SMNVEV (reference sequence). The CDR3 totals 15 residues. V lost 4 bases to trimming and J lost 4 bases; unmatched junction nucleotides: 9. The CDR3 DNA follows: TGTGCCAGCAGTTCGTCCGACAGGGCGGGCACTGAAGCTTTCTTT. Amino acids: CASSSSDRAGTEAFF.

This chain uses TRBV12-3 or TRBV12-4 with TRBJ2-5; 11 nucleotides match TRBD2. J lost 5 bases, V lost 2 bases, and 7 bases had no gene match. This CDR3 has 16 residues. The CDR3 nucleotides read TGTGCCAGCAGTTTAATAGCGGGGGGGCGTGATGAGACCCAGTACTTC. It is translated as CASSLIAGGRDETQYF.

The CDR3 coding sequence is TGTGCCAGCAGCCTGAGGGACAGCCTCACAGATACGCAGTATTTT. It yields the protein CASSLRDSLTDTQYF. This rearrangement joins TRBV7-9 to TRBJ2-3; 7 bases map to TRBD1. Germline CDR1 reads SEHNR; CDR2 reads FQNEAQ (reference sequence). The CDR3 loop spans 15 amino acids. Losses at the gene ends were 5 bases for V and 2 bases for J; bases not matched to a gene: 7.

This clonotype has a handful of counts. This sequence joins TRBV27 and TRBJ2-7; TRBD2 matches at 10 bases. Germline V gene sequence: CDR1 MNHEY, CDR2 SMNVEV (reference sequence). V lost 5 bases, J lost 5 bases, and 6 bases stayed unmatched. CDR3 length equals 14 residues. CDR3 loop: CASSILAGVDEQYF. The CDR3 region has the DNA TGTGCCAGCAGTATCCTAGCGGGAGTTGACGAGCAGTACTTC.

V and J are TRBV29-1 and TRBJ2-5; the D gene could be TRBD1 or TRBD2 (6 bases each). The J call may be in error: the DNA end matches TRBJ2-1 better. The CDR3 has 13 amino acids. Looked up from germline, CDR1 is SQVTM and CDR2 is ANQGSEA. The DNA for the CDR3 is TGCAGCGTTGAGGGGGGCTACAGCAATGAGCAGTTCTTC. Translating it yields CSVEGGYSNEQFF.

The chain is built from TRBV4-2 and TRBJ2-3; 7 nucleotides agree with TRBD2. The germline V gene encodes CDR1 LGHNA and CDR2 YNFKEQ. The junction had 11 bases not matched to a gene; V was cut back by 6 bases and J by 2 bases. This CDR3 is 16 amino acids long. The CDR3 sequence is CASSPLADFLTDTQYF. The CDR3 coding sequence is TGTGCCAGCAGTCCCCTAGCGGACTTCCTCACAGATACGCAGTATTTT.